The 20 T cell receptor beta chains listed next were all sequenced from one sample in a study of shared clonotypes between healthy human individuals. Sequenced by immunoSEQ multiplex PCR; TCRdb stores in-frame clones only, minus some. Of hundreds of thousands of clones listed, around 96% are singletons. The naive CD8 fraction comprised CD45RO-negative cells positively selected for CCR7 and excluded terminally differentiated effector memory CD45RA+ cells. The sample comprised naive CD8+ T cells sorted from blood. The receptor source for this set is a woman aged 25 to 45 in good health.

V usage is TRBV7-9 and J usage is TRBJ2-1; 14 bases are shared with TRBD2. V shed 1 base, J shed 7 bases, and the junction held 9 bases outside the gene matches. CDR1 and CDR2 (germline): SEHNR, FQNEAQ (reference sequence). CDR3 length equals 18 residues. This CDR3 is CASSLGLAGGPRRNEQFF. The DNA for the CDR3 is TGTGCCAGCAGCTTAGGACTAGCGGGAGGGCCGAGGCGGAATGAGCAGTTCTTC.

The rearrangement joins TRBV5-1 to TRBJ2-1; D perhaps matches TRBD1 (5 bases). In germline, CDR1 is SGHRS, CDR2 YFSETQ. There are 16 residues in the CDR3. V shed 0 bases and J shed 3 bases, with 13 bases lying between them. The CDR3 region is CASSLDEGVGYNEQFF. DNA of the CDR3: TGCGCCAGCAGCTTGGACGAAGGGGTGGGCTACAATGAGCAGTTCTTC. The entire variable domain, with the rest obtained from reference TRBV5-1 and TRBJ2-1, is as follows: KAGVTQTPRYLIKTRGQQVTLSCSPISGHRSVSWYQQTPGQGLQFLFEYFSETQRNKGNFPGRFSGRQFSNSRSEMNVSTLELGDSALYLCASSLDEGVGYNEQFFGPGTRLTVL.

V usage is TRBV4-1 and J usage is TRBJ1-3, with a possible D match to TRBD1 (6 bases). Germline V gives CDR1 MGHRA, CDR2 YSYEKL. V shed 0 bases and J shed 3 bases, with 12 bases lying between them. CDR3 length: 16 amino acids. CDR3 sequence reads: CASSQDGGQVGNTIYF. CDR3 nucleotides: TGCGCCAGCAGCCAAGATGGGGGGCAGGTTGGAAACACCATATATTTT.

The V gene is TRBV28, the J gene TRBJ2-2, with D perhaps TRBD1 (6 bases). The CDR3 consists of 16 residues. Looked up from germline, CDR1 is MDHEN and CDR2 is SYDVKM. Trimming removed 4 bases at V and 4 bases at J, with 16 bases between. For the CDR3, the DNA is TGTGCCAGCAGTTGGCGTACAGGGTACGGCACCGGGGAGCTGTTTTTT. Protein: CASSWRTGYGTGELFF.

DNA of the CDR3: TGTGCCAGCAGCGTAGCGGGAGCACTTTACAATGAGCAGTTCTTC. Its protein product is CASSVAGALYNEQFF. The chain combines TRBV9 with TRBJ2-1; D is possibly TRBD2 (6 bases). V was shortened by 0 bases and J by 4 bases, with 11 bases between the two germline ends. The CDR3 loop spans 15 amino acids. The germline V gene encodes CDR1 SGDLS and CDR2 YYNGEE.

The chain combines TRBV28 with TRBJ1-2; D is possibly TRBD1 (5 bases). The V gene's germline CDR1 is MDHEN and CDR2 SYDVKM. Trimming took off 3 bases at V and 4 bases at J, with 9 bases between the two ends. The CDR3 extends over 13 amino acids. CDR3 nucleotide sequence: TGTGCCAGCAGTTTTGAGGGGTTCTATGGCTACACCTTC. Encoded protein: CASSFEGFYGYTF.

The chain recombines TRBV13 with TRBJ2-3, with TRBD2 matching over 7 bases. Losses at the gene ends were 0 bases for V and 4 bases for J; bases not matched to a gene: 7. Per the germline V gene, CDR1 is PRHDT and CDR2 is FYEKMQ (reference sequence). The length of the CDR3 is 16 residues. As DNA, the CDR3 is TGTGCCAGCAGCTTAGGCCGGCGGGGGTTCCCAGATACGCAGTATTTT. This sequence encodes CASSLGRRGFPDTQYF.

This chain uses TRBV13 with TRBJ2-7, with D possibly called TRBD1 or TRBD2 (6 bases each). From germline, CDR1 is PRHDT and CDR2 FYEKMQ (reference sequence). V was cut by 4 bases and J by 3 bases, with 13 bases left in between. The CDR3 length is 14 residues. The CDR3 sequence: CASSYVRGDYEQYF. The DNA of the CDR3 is TGTGCCAGCAGCTACGTTAGGGGGGACTACGAGCAGTACTTC.

This clone was seen just once. This rearrangement joins TRBV11-2 to TRBJ2-7; 7 nucleotides agree with TRBD1. The V gene's germline CDR1 is SGHAT and CDR2 FQNNGV. This CDR3 region has 14 residues. V was pared by 6 bases and J by 0 bases, with 5 bases of the junction left unmatched. The CDR3 nucleotides are TGTGCCAGCAGACCACAGGGGAGCTCCTACGAGCAGTACTTC. Translation gives CASRPQGSSYEQYF.

V usage is TRBV28 and J usage is TRBJ1-1; tentatively, D is TRBD1 (6 bases). Germline CDR1 and CDR2: MDHEN and SYDVKM. The CDR3 loop spans 12 amino acids. V lost 2 bases and J lost 6, with 7 bases in between. DNA of the CDR3: TGTGCCAGCAGTTTAGGGGGCTCTGAAGCTTTCTTT. Encoded protein: CASSLGGSEAFF.

V gene TRBV5-6 combines with J gene TRBJ2-1; 8 bases line up with TRBD2. V lost 4 bases to trimming and J lost 6 bases; unmatched junction nucleotides: 3. The germline gives CDR1 SGHDT, CDR2 YYEEEE. This CDR3 region has 13 residues. The CDR3 spells CASSPGGFNEQFF. The CDR3, as DNA: TGTGCCAGCAGCCCGGGGGGGTTCAATGAGCAGTTCTTC.

The V gene is TRBV4-1, the J gene TRBJ2-7, with 9 positions matching TRBD1. This CDR3 spans 15 amino acids. Germline CDR1 is MGHRA and CDR2 is YSYEKL. The J segment lost 3 bases and the V segment lost 3 bases, leaving 6 bases of the junction unmatched. CDR3 sequence: CASSHTGQGDYEQYF. Here the CDR3 DNA reads TGCGCCAGCAGCCATACGGGACAGGGAGACTACGAGCAGTACTTC.

The chain has TRBV2 and TRBJ2-3, with TRBD1 identical over 9 bases. Germline assignment: CDR1 SNHLY and CDR2 FYNNEI. The CDR3 has 15 amino acids. V shed 11 bases, J shed 1 base, and the junction held 10 bases outside the gene matches. In nucleotides, the CDR3 is TGTGCCGAACGAGGGGACAGGGAGCGCACAGATACGCAGTATTTT. It is translated as CAERGDRERTDTQYF.

This chain joins TRBV9 and TRBJ2-1; no definite D call. The V gene's germline CDR1 is SGDLS and CDR2 YYNGEE. This CDR3 has 13 amino acids. The V gene lost 0 bases and the J gene lost 6 bases, with 7 bases spanning the gap. DNA for the CDR3: TGTGCCAGCAGCGTAGGCCTCCCCAATGAGCAGTTCTTC. This encodes CASSVGLPNEQFF. The complete variable domain, with remaining parts taken from reference TRBV9 and TRBJ2-1, reads DSGVTQTPKHLITATGQRVTLRCSPRSGDLSVYWYQQSLDQGLQFLIQYYNGEERAKGNILERFSAQQFPDLHSELNLSSLELGDSALYFCASSVGLPNEQFFGPGTRLTVL.

The chain links TRBV27 to TRBJ2-7; 10 bases are a match to TRBD1. This CDR3 region has 16 residues. The germline gives CDR1 MNHEY, CDR2 SMNVEV (reference sequence). Unmatched junction bases numbered 6, after V lost 3 bases and J lost 1 base. CDR3 bases: TGTGCCAGCAGTTTCACCGGGACAGGGGCTTCCTACGAGCAGTACTTC. Residues: CASSFTGTGASYEQYF.

This chain links TRBV2 with TRBJ2-3; D unclear. V dropped 4 bases and J dropped 6 bases, with 17 bases sitting between them. The germline gives CDR1 SNHLY, CDR2 FYNNEI. CDR3 size: 15 residues. This chain's CDR3 is CASSVSGDGVDTQYF. Written as DNA, the CDR3 is TGTGCCAGCAGTGTTTCTGGGGATGGCGTGGATACGCAGTATTTT.

The chain joins TRBV9 to TRBJ1-1; D is perhaps TRBD1 (6 bases). The CDR3 is 13 amino acids. V was shortened by 0 bases and J by 7 bases, with 10 bases between the two germline ends. In germline, CDR1 is SGDLS, CDR2 YYNGEE. In DNA, the CDR3 is TGTGCCAGCAGCGTAGGGGGGGCCGTTGAAGCTTTCTTT. Its translation: CASSVGGAVEAFF.

The chain uses TRBV9 and TRBJ1-3; D possibly corresponds to TRBD1 (5 bases). The CDR3 is 13 amino acids. The V end lost 0 bases, the J end lost 9 bases, and 10 bases lay between the germline ends. Looked up from germline, CDR1 is SGDLS and CDR2 is YYNGEE. In DNA form, the CDR3 reads TGTGCCAGCAGCGTAGGAGGGGTGAGCACCATATATTTT. This encodes CASSVGGVSTIYF.

CDR3 loop: CASSRRDRENYGYTF. The DNA for the CDR3 is TGTGCCAGCAGCCGCCGGGACAGGGAAAACTATGGCTACACCTTC. This rearrangement joins TRBV28 to TRBJ1-2, with TRBD1 identical over 9 bases. CDR3 length: 15 amino acids. J was trimmed by 2 bases and V by 6 bases; bases with no gene match: 7. Germline CDR1 is MDHEN and CDR2 is SYDVKM.

The CDR3 nucleotides are TGTGCCAGCAGCTTCCCCGGACAACATCGTGAAAAACTGTTTTTT. This sequence encodes CASSFPGQHREKLFF. This rearrangement joins TRBV7-9 to TRBJ1-4, with a tentative D call TRBD1 (5 bases). Germline CDR1 and CDR2: SEHNR and FQNEAQ (reference sequence). Between the trimmed V and J ends, which lost 3 bases and 7 bases, there was a span of 15 bases. The CDR3 contains 15 residues.